This T cell receptor (beta chain) appears in the sequencing data of a study of breast tumors, draining lymph nodes, adjacent tissues. General observations from the study: Tumor TCR diversity was below lymph nodes but above nontumor tissue.

MiXCR was run by TCRdb on the multiplex PCR reads, yielding one entry per CDR3 protein. The repertoire holds under 300,000 distinct CDR3 sequences, with under 35% as singletons. Regarding this clonotype: The antigen is not known.

Samples came from axillary lymph nodes draining the breast cancer. The specimen sequenced was axillary lymph node tissue. The sequence was obtained from a female donor with breast cancer. Some clones in this sample may be carry-over from other donors' samples.

CDR3 loop: CASETGAFNQPQHF. For the CDR3, the DNA is TGTGCCAGCGAGACAGGGGCTTTCAATCAGCCCCAGCATTTT. The chain uses TRBV7-9 and TRBJ1-5; TRBD1 aligns across 8 bases. Trimming took 8 bases from V and 3 from J; bases not matched to a gene: 6. The CDR3 is made up of 14 amino acids. Per germline, CDR1 SEHNR and CDR2 FQNEAQ (reference sequence).